This T cell receptor beta chain was recovered during a study of T cells in Graves' hyperthyroidism and ophthalmopathy. Researchers took RNA transcripts and amplified the TCR beta CDR3 regions from them. The study used the HTBI primer set for a first-round RT-PCR of the TCR CDR3. TCRdb called the multiplex PCR reads again in MiXCR, with one record for every CDR3 protein. The sample holds 750,000 to 900,000 distinct CDR3 sequences; 38% are singletons and the top ten take 7.5% to 9.5%. The CDR3 covers 16 residues. Germline V gives CDR1 SGHAT, CDR2 FQNNGV. V dropped 4 bases and J dropped 7 bases, with 17 bases sitting between them.

Source material: blood. The V gene is TRBV11-2, the J gene TRBJ1-6; D gene unclear. The sequence derives from a man younger than 35 with Graves' hyperthyroidism. CDR3 coding DNA: TGTGCCAGCAGCTCCACATGGACTGTCCTGAATTCACCCCTCCACTTT. Translating it yields CASSSTWTVLNSPLHF.